This T cell receptor (beta chain) comes out of a study of blood T cell repertoires in COVID-19. The study assigned cohorts using participant-reported clinical history. V was clipped by 7 bases and J by 0 bases, with 4 bases between them. CDR1 and CDR2 (germline): MGHDK, SYGVNS. The length of the CDR3 is 12 residues. The protocol was immunoSEQ multiplex PCR, while the TCRdb copy is restricted to in-frame clones and leaves out a portion. Of more than 250,000 clones listed, 87% are singletons. This chain joins TRBV25-1 and TRBJ1-3, with D unclear. This receptor was obtained from a woman aged 25 to 39 who had recovered from COVID-19. The specimen sequenced was PBMCs or T cells enriched from blood (not recorded which). The chain's CDR3 is CASTSSGNTIYF. DNA for the CDR3: TGTGCCAGCACCAGCTCTGGAAACACCATATATTTT.